These 14 T cell receptor beta chains were sequenced from one sample in a study of T-cell memory formation after mild COVID-19. One entry per CDR3 protein results from TCRdb running MiXCR on the 5' RACE reads. Of fewer than 700,000 distinct CDR3 sequences listed, roughly 18% are singletons. Material: PBMCs or a T cell subset sorted from them (not recorded which). These receptors all come from an adult woman who had mild COVID-19 (a few samples of this study predate the infection). Cell type and time point are not known.

This clonotype was counted only a few times. This chain joins TRBV29-1 and TRBJ1-1, with TRBD1 matching over 11 bases. CDR3 length equals 16 residues. V shed 7 bases, J shed 0 bases, and the junction held 10 bases outside the gene matches. The germline V gene has CDR1 SQVTM and CDR2 ANQGSEA. CDR3 nucleotide sequence: TGCAGCGCGGGCGGACAGGGGGCCCTCATGAACACTGAAGCTTTCTTT. It encodes CSAGGQGALMNTEAFF.

This clonotype was observed many times. V gene TRBV5-6 combines with J gene TRBJ2-7; D gene uncertain. Germline values: CDR1 SGHDT, CDR2 YYEEEE. This CDR3 contains 11 residues. V was trimmed by 4 bases and J by 3 bases, leaving 5 bases between them. The chain's CDR3 is CASSGDYEQYF. In nucleotides, the CDR3 is TGTGCCAGCAGCGGGGACTACGAGCAGTACTTC.

This clonotype was observed a few times. V and J are TRBV7-6 and TRBJ2-3; D possibly corresponds to TRBD2 (5 bases). V dropped 1 base and J dropped 0 bases, with 11 bases sitting between them. The CDR3 runs 16 residues. CDR1 and CDR2 from the germline V gene are SGHVS and FNYEAQ. CDR3 in amino acids: CASSLVVSGSTDTQYF. The CDR3 bases are TGTGCCAGCAGCTTAGTGGTTTCGGGGAGCACAGATACGCAGTATTTT.

The chain has TRBV18 and TRBJ1-1; 8 bases align to TRBD1. Germline values: CDR1 KGHSH, CDR2 LQKENI. Germline trimming cut 4 bases from V and 1 base from J; bases unmatched to any gene: 2. This CDR3 is 14 amino acids long. The CDR3 sequence is CASSQQGENTEAFF. The CDR3 DNA sequence: TGTGCCAGCTCACAACAGGGGGAGAACACTGAAGCTTTCTTT.

This clonotype was seen a handful of times. The chain links TRBV7-6 to TRBJ1-5; D might be TRBD1 (5 bases). Trimming took off 5 bases at V and 1 base at J, with 15 bases between the two ends. In germline, CDR1 is SGHVS, CDR2 FNYEAQ. The CDR3 contains 16 residues. For the CDR3, the DNA is TGTGCCAGCAGCCTCCGTTTCGGGGGGAGCAATCAGCCCCAGCATTTT. It is translated as CASSLRFGGSNQPQHF.

In its sample, this clonotype was seen a few times. V and J are TRBV20-1 and TRBJ2-7; TRBD2 aligns across 14 bases. Germline V gene data show CDR1 as DFQATT and CDR2 as SNEGSKA (reference sequence). The CDR3 is made up of 15 amino acids. V lost 3 bases, J lost 4 bases, and 5 bases stayed unmatched. The DNA for the CDR3 is TGCAGTGCTAGGGGACTAGCGGGAGATTCGTACGAGCAGTACTTC. Its translation is CSARGLAGDSYEQYF.

This clonotype showed up just a few times. The gene calls are TRBV5-6 and TRBJ1-1; TRBD1 is a possible D gene (5 bases). Deletions cut 0 bases from V and 1 base from J, with 7 bases between. CDR3 length: 14 amino acids. CDR1 and CDR2 (germline): SGHDT, YYEEEE. The CDR3 is CASSLAQANTEAFF. CDR3 sequence (DNA): TGTGCCAGCAGCTTGGCACAGGCGAACACTGAAGCTTTCTTT.

This clonotype turned up a few times. The chain uses TRBV20-1 and TRBJ2-1; unclear D gene. Trimming took 3 bases from V and 0 from J, leaving 9 bases between them. The CDR3 has 14 residues. Germline-derived CDR1 and CDR2 are DFQATT and SNEGSKA (reference sequence). The CDR3 DNA reads as TGCAGTGCTAGCGTAAAGAGCTCCTACAATGAGCAGTTCTTC. Protein product: CSASVKSSYNEQFF.

The V and J genes are TRBV30 and TRBJ2-4; tentative D call: TRBD2 (5 bases). Germline CDR1 is GTSNPN and CDR2 is SVGIG (reference sequence). V was pared by 7 bases and J by 0 bases, with 13 bases between. The CDR3 contains 14 residues. The CDR3 DNA sequence: TGTGCCTCGGACGCGGGTCTAGCCAAAAACATTCAGTACTTC. Translation gives CASDAGLAKNIQYF. Variable domain in full (rest from reference TRBV30 and TRBJ2-4): SQTIHQWPATLVQPVGSPLSLECTVEGTSNPNLYWYRQAAGRGLQLLFYSVGIGQISSEVPQNLSASRPQDRQFILSSKKLLLSDSGFYLCASDAGLAKNIQYFGAGTRLSVL.

This clonotype showed up just a few times. This rearrangement joins TRBV9 to TRBJ2-7; 12 bases are shared with TRBD2. The germline V gene has CDR1 SGDLS and CDR2 YYNGEE. Trimming at V came to 3 bases and at J to 2 bases, leaving 12 bases not matched to a gene. There are 18 residues in the CDR3. The CDR3 DNA reads as TGTGCCAGCAGCGCTGGGATGACTAGCGGGAGAAGCCCCTACGAGCAGTACTTC. Amino acids: CASSAGMTSGRSPYEQYF.

The chain uses TRBV21-1 and TRBJ2-2; the table's D call, TRBD2, was not checked against the DNA. TRBV21-1 is assigned pseudogene status. This CDR3 has 17 residues. CDR3 nucleotides: TGTGCCAGCAGCGCCCCCTCTAGCGGGAGGGTGTCCGGGGAGCTGTTTTTT. The encoded protein is CASSAPSSGRVSGELFF.

The chain carries TRBV24-1 and TRBJ2-2; D may be TRBD1 (6 bases). With 3 bases removed from V and 1 base from J, the gap between germline ends came to 20 bases. The V gene's germline CDR1 is KGHDR and CDR2 SFDVKD. The CDR3 is made up of 19 amino acids. Here the CDR3 reads CATSDPSTGPPVNTGELFF. Written as DNA, the CDR3 is TGTGCCACCAGTGATCCTTCGACAGGCCCGCCCGTGAACACCGGGGAGCTGTTTTTT.

The chain combines TRBV5-1 with TRBJ2-2; the D gene is possibly TRBD1 (5 bases). This CDR3 comprises 15 residues. Germline V gene sequence: CDR1 SGHRS, CDR2 YFSETQ. V lost 3 bases, J lost 7 bases, and 16 bases lay in between. The CDR3 region is CASSSGVGADGELFF. CDR3 in DNA: TGCGCCAGCAGCTCAGGAGTAGGGGCCGACGGGGAGCTGTTTTTT. Together with reference TRBV5-1 and TRBJ2-2, the CDR3 gives the full variable domain: KAGVTQTPRYLIKTRGQQVTLSCSPISGHRSVSWYQQTPGQGLQFLFEYFSETQRNKGNFPGRFSGRQFSNSRSEMNVSTLELGDSALYLCASSSGVGADGELFFGEGSRLTVL.

The chain employs TRBV5-4 and TRBJ1-2; maybe TRBD1 (6 bases). CDR3 length: 13 amino acids. The germline V and J ends were trimmed by 5 bases and 6 bases, with 14 bases remaining between them. Germline CDR1 reads SGHNT; CDR2 reads YYREEE (reference sequence). The CDR3 nucleotides read TGTGCCAGCAGACGAGCAGGGGATGATGGCTACACCTTC. Protein: CASRRAGDDGYTF.